The next 26 T cell receptor beta chains were all read from a single sample in a study of T cell repertoires in cytomegalovirus infection. From the reads, TCRdb called clonotypes with MiXCR, one entry per CDR3 protein. The table has some 220,000 distinct CDR3 sequences, 10% to 15% seen once; the top ten hold 1.6%. Source material: PBMCs. Receptors originate from a human donor in good health (CMV status not recorded). Some clones in this sample may be carry-over from other donors' samples.

The J gene is TRBJ2-7, the V gene TRBV7-3, with D perhaps TRBD2 (6 bases). CDR3 length: 13 residues. V was shortened by 2 bases and J by 4 bases, with 9 bases between the two germline ends. The V gene's germline CDR1 is SGHTA and CDR2 FQGTGA. This chain's CDR3 is CASSLGLAYEQYF. The CDR3 nucleotides read TGTGCCAGCAGCTTAGGGCTAGCGTACGAGCAGTACTTC. The full variable domain, in which reference TRBV7-3 and TRBJ2-7 provide the parts outside the CDR3, is GAGVSQTPSNKVTEKGKYVELRCDPISGHTALYWYRQSLGQGPEFLIYFQGTGAADDSGLPNDRFFAVRPEGSVSTLKIQRTERGDSAVYLCASSLGLAYEQYFGPGTRLTVT.

This chain connects TRBV28 to TRBJ2-7, with TRBD2 matching over 7 bases. Germline V lookup: CDR1 MDHEN, CDR2 SYDVKM. With 3 bases clipped from V and 11 bases from J, the junction kept 10 bases outside the gene matches. The CDR3 spans 13 residues. CDR3 nucleotide sequence: TGTGCCAGCAGTTTCGAGCGGGCGGGAGAGGAGTACTTC. It codes for CASSFERAGEEYF. The entire variable domain, with the rest obtained from reference TRBV28 and TRBJ2-7, is as follows: DVKVTQSSRYLVKRTGEKVFLECVQDMDHENMFWYRQDPGLGLRLIYFSYDVKMKEKGDIPEGYSVSREKKERFSLILESASTNQTSMYLCASSFERAGEEYFGPGTRLTVT.

This clonotype has ten or more counts. The chain recombines TRBV10-2 with TRBJ1-5, with a weak D call TRBD1 (5 bases). This CDR3 contains 14 residues. V dropped 6 bases and J dropped 2 bases, with 11 bases sitting between them. Per germline, CDR1 WSHSY and CDR2 SAAADI. CDR3 in amino acids: CASRPGPGNQPQHF. CDR3 nucleotide sequence: TGCGCCAGCAGGCCAGGGCCCGGCAATCAGCCCCAGCATTTT.

This rearrangement joins TRBV2 to TRBJ2-5; D tentatively reads TRBD1 or TRBD2 (5 bases each). The CDR3 totals 14 residues. Per the germline V gene, CDR1 is SNHLY and CDR2 is FYNNEI. V was shortened by 3 bases and J by 4 bases, with 12 bases between the two germline ends. The CDR3 DNA reads as TGTGCCAGCAGTGACAGGCAGGGACGAGAGACCCAGTACTTC. Protein: CASSDRQGRETQYF.

This clonotype was seen a few times. The rearrangement joins TRBV25-1 to TRBJ2-1; either TRBD1 or TRBD2 may fit D (5 bases each). With 1 base removed from V and 6 bases from J, the gap between germline ends came to 13 bases. The V gene's germline CDR1 is MGHDK and CDR2 SYGVNS. The CDR3 loop spans 15 amino acids. This chain's CDR3 is CASSESGRQVNEQFF. CDR3 sequence (DNA): TGTGCCAGCAGTGAATCGGGGCGCCAAGTCAATGAGCAGTTCTTC.

V and J are TRBV5-1 and TRBJ2-3; D remains ambiguous. Per germline, CDR1 SGHRS and CDR2 YFSETQ. Trimming cost V 2 bases and J 1 base, with 11 bases left between them. This CDR3 region has 15 residues. The CDR3 DNA follows: TGCGCCAGCAGCTTAGTAGGGAAAGGCACAGATACGCAGTATTTT. It codes for CASSLVGKGTDTQYF.

This clonotype was recorded a few times. The rearrangement links TRBV29-1 to TRBJ2-3; D is unresolved. The CDR3 runs to 14 residues. V dropped 5 bases and J dropped 0 bases, with 12 bases sitting between them. Germline assignment: CDR1 SQVTM and CDR2 ANQGSEA. This CDR3 is CSVSTEPSTDTQYF. The CDR3 nucleotides read TGCAGCGTTAGTACGGAGCCAAGCACAGATACGCAGTATTTT.

The chain couples TRBV5-1 to TRBJ2-7; D is unclear. Germline CDR1 reads SGHRS; CDR2 reads YFSETQ. This CDR3 is 16 amino acids long. Trimming removed 4 bases at V and 3 bases at J, with 20 bases between. CDR3 protein: CASSPPVGTELYEQYF. In nucleotides, the CDR3 is TGCGCCAGCAGCCCACCGGTTGGCACTGAACTCTACGAGCAGTACTTC.

This clonotype has a count of ten or more. The chain is built from TRBV7-8 and TRBJ2-6; no reliable D call. The germline V gene has CDR1 SGHVS and CDR2 FQNEAQ. This CDR3 has 15 amino acids. The V and J ends lost 1 base and 0 bases respectively, with 4 bases between them. The CDR3 reads CASSLGPSGANVLTF. The CDR3 region has the DNA TGTGCCAGCAGCTTAGGTCCCTCTGGGGCCAACGTCCTGACTTTC.

In its sample, this clonotype was seen many times. The chain couples TRBV7-2 to TRBJ2-5; TRBD2 aligns across 10 bases. Germline V gene lookup returns CDR1 SGHTA and CDR2 FQGNSA. The CDR3 length is 16 residues. With V trimmed by 1 base and J by 4 bases, 6 bases remained unmatched. The CDR3 DNA is TGTGCCAGCAGCTTAGTAACTAGCGGGAACGGAGAGACCCAGTACTTC. It is translated as CASSLVTSGNGETQYF.

This clonotype has just a few counts. V usage is TRBV9 and J usage is TRBJ2-1, with 8 nucleotides matching TRBD1. Germline CDR1 reads SGDLS; CDR2 reads YYNGEE. Trimming took 0 bases from V and 4 from J; bases not matched to a gene: 6. This CDR3 region has 16 residues. Here the CDR3 DNA reads TGTGCCAGCAGCGTAGGGGCGACAGGGGCTTACAATGAGCAGTTCTTC. This sequence encodes CASSVGATGAYNEQFF.

The chain is built from TRBV19 and TRBJ2-7, with D unclear. V lost 5 bases and J lost 4, with 15 bases in between. CDR1 and CDR2 from the germline V gene are LNHDA and SQIVND (reference sequence). The CDR3 runs to 14 residues. CDR3 region: CASSGSTSTYEQYF. The CDR3 coding sequence is TGTGCCAGTAGTGGATCCACAAGTACGTACGAGCAGTACTTC. Full variable domain (missing parts from reference TRBV19 and TRBJ2-7): DGGITQSPKYLFRKEGQNVTLSCEQNLNHDAMYWYRQDPGQGLRLIYYSQIVNDFQKGDIAEGYSVSREKKESFPLTVTSAQKNPTAFYLCASSGSTSTYEQYFGPGTRLTVT.

The gene calls are TRBV19 and TRBJ1-5; D perhaps matches TRBD1 (6 bases). Between the trimmed V and J ends, which lost 5 bases and 0 bases, there was a span of 14 bases. The CDR3 covers 16 residues. Germline V lookup: CDR1 LNHDA, CDR2 SQIVND (reference sequence). The CDR3 sequence: CASSPLEGGSNQPQHF. The CDR3 DNA follows: TGTGCCAGTAGTCCCCTTGAGGGGGGTAGCAATCAGCCCCAGCATTTT.

In this sample, this clonotype turned up many times. The chain uses TRBV20-1 and TRBJ2-3, with D perhaps TRBD1 or TRBD2 (6 bases each). Per germline, CDR1 DFQATT and CDR2 SNEGSKA (reference sequence). V lost 1 base and J 5 bases, leaving 13 bases between the germline ends. There are 14 residues in the CDR3. The CDR3 is CSARGGGLVDTQYF. CDR3 sequence (DNA): TGCAGTGCTAGAGGTGGGGGGCTGGTAGATACGCAGTATTTT.

This clonotype was seen at least ten times. The genes are TRBV29-1 and TRBJ2-5; TRBD2 agrees at 10 bases. From germline, CDR1 is SQVTM and CDR2 ANQGSEA. Unmatched junction bases numbered 9, after V lost 7 bases and J lost 4 bases. The CDR3 has 14 residues. The CDR3 DNA sequence: TGCAGCGGTAAAGCGGGAGGGCTCGGAGAGACCCAGTACTTC. It codes for CSGKAGGLGETQYF.

In its sample, this clonotype was seen many times. V and J are TRBV7-2 and TRBJ1-5; 7 bases line up with TRBD1. Unmatched junction bases numbered 5, after V lost 4 bases and J lost 5 bases. This CDR3 region has 14 residues. The germline gives CDR1 SGHTA, CDR2 FQGNSA. CDR3 nucleotides: TGTGCCAGCAGCTCGGCGGACAGGTATCAGCCCCAGCATTTT. This gives the protein CASSSADRYQPQHF.

This clonotype was seen a few times. CDR3 nucleotides: TGTGCCAGCGGACATACCAGGAAAGAGACCCAGTACTTC. Its translation: CASGHTRKETQYF. The chain joins TRBV19 to TRBJ2-5; D is possibly TRBD1 (5 bases). The V gene's germline CDR1 is LNHDA and CDR2 SQIVND (reference sequence). The V end lost 9 bases, the J end lost 3 bases, and 14 bases lay between the germline ends. This CDR3 spans 13 amino acids.

This clonotype was seen more than once but under ten times. A read error may be the cause here, since a much bigger clone is one base away. V gene TRBV7-2 combines with J gene TRBJ1-4; D might be TRBD1 (6 bases). The CDR3 spans 17 residues. V was shortened by 3 bases and J by 8 bases, with 22 bases between the two germline ends. Germline V gene lookup returns CDR1 SGHTA and CDR2 FQGNSA. Here the CDR3 DNA reads TGTGCCAGCAGCTTTGAACTGGGGGCAATGATTAGGGAAAAACTGTTTTTT. Translating gives CASSFELGAMIREKLFF.

Many counts were recorded for this clonotype. The V gene is TRBV7-2, the J gene TRBJ2-7; the match to TRBD2 covers 8 bases. Germline V gene sequence: CDR1 SGHTA, CDR2 FQGNSA. The CDR3 runs to 15 residues. V shed 3 bases, J shed 3 bases, and the junction held 7 bases outside the gene matches. The DNA of the CDR3 is TGTGCCAGCAGCTTGTGGACTAGCAGTTTCTACGAGCAGTACTTC. Protein product: CASSLWTSSFYEQYF. Full variable domain (remainder filled in from reference TRBV7-2 and TRBJ2-7): GAGVSQSPSNKVTEKGKDVELRCDPISGHTALYWYRQSLGQGLEFLIYFQGNSAPDKSGLPSDRFSAERTGGSVSTLTIQRTQQEDSAVYLCASSLWTSSFYEQYFGPGTRLTVT.

This clonotype was recorded a few times. This chain links TRBV5-4 with TRBJ2-1; TRBD2 matches 9 bases. Losses at the gene ends were 2 bases for V and 5 bases for J; bases not matched to a gene: 5. The CDR3 extends over 15 amino acids. Germline V gene data show CDR1 as SGHNT and CDR2 as YYREEE (reference sequence). CDR3 nucleotide sequence: TGTGCCAGCAGCTTTACTAGCGGGCCCAACAATGAGCAGTTCTTC. This sequence encodes CASSFTSGPNNEQFF.

This clonotype showed up many times. This sequence joins TRBV7-2 and TRBJ1-1; 12 nucleotides line up with TRBD1. This CDR3 contains 15 residues. CDR1 is SGHTA, CDR2 FQGNSA, per germline. After removal of 8 bases from V and 7 bases from J, the junction contained 11 bases not matched to a gene. In DNA, the CDR3 is TGTGCCAGCCAGGCTCCGGGACAGGGGGCAGGTGAAGCTTTCTTT. Translation gives CASQAPGQGAGEAFF.

This clonotype was counted ten times or more. The chain is built from TRBV19 and TRBJ2-1; 7 nucleotides agree with TRBD1. Losses at the gene ends were 4 bases for V and 4 bases for J; bases not matched to a gene: 7. The CDR3 runs 15 residues. The germline CDR1 and CDR2 sequences are LNHDA and SQIVND (reference sequence). For the CDR3, the DNA is TGTGCCAGTAGTACCGCAGGGGGATCGTACAATGAGCAGTTCTTC. Translation: CASSTAGGSYNEQFF.

The J gene is TRBJ1-2, the V gene TRBV29-1; 7 bases are shared with TRBD1. Germline CDR1 reads SQVTM; CDR2 reads ANQGSEA. The CDR3 consists of 11 residues. CDR3 in DNA: TGCACCACAGGGGTAGTCTATGGCTACACCTTC. Translation gives CTTGVVYGYTF.

The V and J genes are TRBV2 and TRBJ2-4, with D perhaps given as TRBD1 or TRBD2 (6 bases each). Germline V CDR1 and CDR2: SNHLY, FYNNEI. V lost 1 base to trimming and J lost 7 bases, with 14 bases between them. The CDR3 spans 15 residues. The DNA for the CDR3 is TGTGCCAGCAGTGAAGAACAGGGAGGTTGGAACATTCAGTACTTC. This encodes CASSEEQGGWNIQYF.

The sample holds many counts of this clonotype. In DNA, the CDR3 is TGTGCCAGCAGCTTCGGGGTCACAGATACGCAGTATTTT. This sequence encodes CASSFGVTDTQYF. J is TRBJ2-3 and V is TRBV7-2; D is perhaps TRBD2 (5 bases). Germline V lookup: CDR1 SGHTA, CDR2 FQGNSA. The CDR3 is 13 amino acids. Between the trimmed V and J ends, which lost 3 bases and 2 bases, there was a span of 6 bases.

This clonotype was detected ten times or more. The chain uses TRBV7-2 and TRBJ2-3; 9 positions agree with TRBD2. This CDR3 is 17 amino acids long. Per germline, CDR1 SGHTA and CDR2 FQGNSA. The junction had 12 bases not matched to a gene; V was cut back by 2 bases and J by 6 bases. In nucleotides, the CDR3 is TGTGCCAGCAGCTTATCGCTAGCGGGGCCCCCCCGCGATACGCAGTATTTT. This codes for CASSLSLAGPPRDTQYF.